A selection of T cell receptor beta chains follows, all from one sample in a study of lymphopenia after photon versus proton radiotherapy. Using immunoSEQ multiplex PCR, the repertoire was profiled, and TCRdb retains in-frame clones only, with some absent. This sample has around 20,000 clones, with over 80% found just once. Specimen: peripheral blood, collected from a patient treated with photon-based radiotherapy. The source is a man in his 60s with pancreatic cancer. Each CDR3 is given with its conserved first and last residue. A D gene is named only where the DNA matches it firmly. Clone size is not always given. Where it is, it says once, few, many or a class for expanded clones.

TRBD1	15	-	TRBV7-9	TRBJ1-5	CASSLVGQGDQPQHF	TGTGCCAGCAGCTTAGTCGGGCAGGGGGATCAGCCCCAGCATTTT
TRBD1	16	-	TRBV5-6	TRBJ2-5	CASSLGPGQIQETQYF	TGTGCCAGCAGCTTGGGACCGGGACAGATCCAAGAGACCCAGTACTTC
TRBD2	16	-	TRBV7-6	TRBJ2-7	CASSLAAAGGPYEQYF	TGTGCCAGCAGCTTAGCCGCAGCGGGGGGACCCTACGAGCAGTACTTC
-	13	few	TRBV7-9	TRBJ1-5	CASSLAYDQPQHF	TGTGCCAGCAGCTTAGCGTATGATCAGCCCCAGCATTTT
-	14	-	TRBV4-1	TRBJ1-1	CASSRIQRFTEAFF	TGCGCCAGCAGCCGTATCCAAAGATTCACTGAAGCTTTCTTT
TRBD1	14	-	TRBV18	TRBJ1-4	CASSRGTVPEKLFF	TGTGCCAGCTCACGGGGGACAGTTCCCGAAAAACTGTTTTTT
TRBD1	14	-	TRBV6-1	TRBJ1-1	CASRMTGERTEAFF	TGCGCCAGCAGGATGACAGGGGAAAGAACTGAAGCTTTCTTT
-	13	-	TRBV18	TRBJ1-1	CASSASENTEAFF	TGTGCCAGCTCGGCGTCGGAGAACACTGAAGCTTTCTTT
-	16	-	TRBV4-2	TRBJ2-4	CASSQERTVAKNIQYF	TGTGCCAGCAGCCAAGAACGCACGGTAGCCAAAAACATTCAGTACTTC
TRBD1	15	-	TRBV5-1	TRBJ2-2	CASSLQGQLTGELFF	TGCGCCAGCAGCCTGCAGGGACAGCTCACCGGGGAGCTGTTTTTT
-	14	-	TRBV9	TRBJ1-1	CASSFQGTNTEAFF	TGTGCCAGCAGTTTTCAGGGGACCAACACTGAAGCTTTCTTT
-	11	-	TRBV7-9	TRBJ2-7	CASSLAGEQYF	TGTGCCAGCAGCTTGGCGGGCGAGCAGTACTTC
-	13	-	TRBV4-1	TRBJ2-5	CASSQAATETQYF	TGCGCCAGCAGCCAAGCAGCTACGGAGACCCAGTACTTC
TRBD1	14	-	TRBV7-3	TRBJ2-1	CASSWDSSYNEQFF	TGTGCCAGCAGCTGGGACAGCTCCTACAATGAGCAGTTCTTC
-	16	-	TRBV2	TRBJ1-5	CASSGTSVGSNQPQHF	TGTGCCAGCAGTGGGACATCCGTCGGTAGCAATCAGCCCCAGCATTTT
-	14	-	TRBV5-1	TRBJ2-3	CASSLPLSTDTQYF	TGCGCCAGCAGCTTACCACTTAGCACAGATACGCAGTATTTT
-	15	-	TRBV19	TRBJ2-2	CASSGIRTNTGELFF	TGTGCCTCTAGTGGGATAAGAACGAACACCGGGGAGCTGTTTTTT
-	15	-	TRBV18	TRBJ2-7	CASSPDRTRSYEQYF	TGTGCCAGCTCACCGGATAGGACACGATCCTACGAGCAGTACTTC
TRBD1	16	once	TRBV9	TRBJ2-1	CASSVRTGGASNEQFF	TGTGCCAGCAGCGTAAGGACAGGGGGCGCGAGCAATGAGCAGTTCTTC
TRBD1	17	-	TRBV6-1	TRBJ1-6	CASSGFPGQGFESPLHF	TGTGCCAGCAGTGGCTTCCCGGGACAGGGATTTGAATCACCCCTCCACTTT
TRBD1	15	-	TRBV25-1	TRBJ2-2	CASSPPTGRGGELFF	TGTGCCAGCAGTCCACCGACAGGGAGAGGCGGGGAGCTGTTTTTT
TRBD1	13	-	TRBV18	TRBJ2-4	CASSLSGQGLQYF	TGTGCCAGCTCACTAAGCGGACAGGGTCTTCAGTACTTC
-	14	-	TRBV18	TRBJ2-1	CASSPPRASAEQFF	TGTGCCAGCTCACCACCCAGAGCTAGTGCTGAGCAGTTCTTC
-	13	-	TRBV18	TRBJ2-5	CASSGQLQETQYF	TGTGCCAGCTCAGGACAACTGCAAGAGACCCAGTACTTC
-	14	-	TRBV4-3	TRBJ2-7	CASSPGRGAYEQYF	TGCGCCAGCAGCCCTGGGAGAGGGGCCTACGAGCAGTACTTC
-	15	-	TRBV15	TRBJ1-1	CATSRDFFANTEAFF	TGTGCCACCAGCAGAGATTTTTTTGCGAACACTGAAGCTTTCTTT
TRBD2	15	-	TRBV5-6	TRBJ2-5	CASSLLSGGQETQYF	TGTGCCAGCAGCTTGCTTAGCGGGGGCCAAGAGACCCAGTACTTC
TRBD1	16	-	TRBV11-2	TRBJ1-6	CASSLVPGTVPSPLHF	TGTGCCAGCAGCTTAGTGCCGGGGACAGTCCCTTCACCCCTCCACTTT
-	17	-	TRBV5-4	TRBJ2-1	CASSLGVLATGQGEQFF	TGTGCCAGCAGCTTGGGGGTCCTAGCGACGGGCCAGGGTGAGCAGTTCTTC